The rows below give T cell receptor beta chains drawn from one sample of a study of cytomegalovirus exposure and HLA in healthy donors. Profiling relied on immunoSEQ multiplex PCR, and the TCRdb table lists in-frame clones only, not all of them. Among about 150,000 clones listed, about 80% were seen once. The source material was PBMCs. The origin of the receptors is a man aged 25 to 40 in good health and CMV-seropositive. Each CDR3 is given with its conserved first and last residue. A D gene is named only where the DNA matches it firmly. The size field is filled for only some rows; it gives once, few, many or a size class.

>-|TRBV28|TRBD2|TRBJ2-1
CASSLFSSGRREQFF
>-|TRBV11-2|-|TRBJ1-4
CASSYLTNEKLFF
>-|TRBV30|TRBD1|TRBJ1-2
CAWSVGTGSSSGYTF
>-|TRBV5-4|-|TRBJ2-3
CASSLEAQGTDTQYF
>-|TRBV5-1|-|TRBJ1-1
CASSSPDQGTEAFF
>-|TRBV6-5|TRBD1|TRBJ1-4
CASSYSGTGDEKLFF
>once|TRBV5-6|-|TRBJ2-1
CASIGASHEQFF
>-|TRBV2|-|TRBJ2-1
CASRWGRDNEQFF
>-|TRBV18|TRBD2|TRBJ2-1
CASSPRTSDNEQFF
>-|TRBV27|TRBD2|TRBJ2-3
CASSLYGGRTDTQYF
>-|TRBV6-5|-|TRBJ2-3
CASSYRWRQYF
>-|TRBV6-1|-|TRBJ1-1
CASSGRQSNTEAFF
>-|TRBV6-6|-|TRBJ1-1
CASTPTGMNTEAFF
>-|TRBV7-9|-|TRBJ1-6
CASSLFVAEVRPSSPLHF
>-|TRBV9|TRBD1|TRBJ1-2
CASSVALGQGNYGYTF
>-|TRBV30|TRBD1|TRBJ2-7
CAWRNRGLMDEQYF
>-|TRBV6-6|TRBD2|TRBJ2-7
CASSLAGGTYEQYF
>-|TRBV9|-|TRBJ1-1
CASSETVRPEDTEAFF
>-|TRBV19|TRBD1|TRBJ1-2
CASILGQGSGYTF
>-|TRBV30|-|TRBJ1-2
CAWSVHLRGGTNYGYTF
>-|TRBV30|-|TRBJ1-2
CAWRRAGRNYGYTF
>-|TRBV5-4|-|TRBJ2-4
CASSIDRTGELDF
>few|TRBV4-2|TRBD1|TRBJ1-1
CASSQGWTGNTEAFF
>-|TRBV4-2|TRBD1|-
CASSFSTGGYEQYF
>-|TRBV9|-|TRBJ2-7
CASSVSGQYEQYF
>-|TRBV27|TRBD2|TRBJ2-1
CASSSRTSAYNEQFF
>-|TRBV28|TRBD2|TRBJ2-7
CASSLFASGSREQYF
>-|TRBV14|TRBD1|TRBJ2-7
CASSQTTGKQYF